One sample yielded the 2 T cell receptor beta chains listed below, sequenced in a study of blood T cell repertoires in COVID-19. Measured with immunoSEQ multiplex PCR; TCRdb has only the in-frame clones, and not every one. The sample lists approximately 290,000 clones, 80% to 90% seen once, with 3.5% to 4.5% in the top ten. The sequenced sample was PBMCs or T cells enriched from blood (not recorded which). Receptors were obtained from a young woman who had recovered from COVID-19.

The V gene is TRBV24-1, the J gene TRBJ2-7, with 7 bases matching TRBD1. The CDR3 runs to 14 residues. Germline V gives CDR1 KGHDR, CDR2 SFDVKD. V lost 8 bases to trimming and J lost 2 bases; unmatched junction nucleotides: 8. CDR3 amino acids: CATKIAQGTYEQYF. CDR3 nucleotides: TGTGCCACCAAGATCGCACAGGGGACCTACGAGCAGTACTTC.

As regards this clone: At the DNA level, this CDR3 is encoded by other sequences in the same sample as well. This chain uses TRBV12-3 or TRBV12-4 with TRBJ1-2, with D perhaps TRBD1 (6 bases). Trimming removed 2 bases from V and 5 bases from J, with 9 bases in between. This CDR3 has 13 residues. CDR3 amino acids: CASSLRGIYGYTF. Written as DNA, the CDR3 is TGTGCCAGCAGTTTAAGGGGGATTTATGGCTACACCTTC.